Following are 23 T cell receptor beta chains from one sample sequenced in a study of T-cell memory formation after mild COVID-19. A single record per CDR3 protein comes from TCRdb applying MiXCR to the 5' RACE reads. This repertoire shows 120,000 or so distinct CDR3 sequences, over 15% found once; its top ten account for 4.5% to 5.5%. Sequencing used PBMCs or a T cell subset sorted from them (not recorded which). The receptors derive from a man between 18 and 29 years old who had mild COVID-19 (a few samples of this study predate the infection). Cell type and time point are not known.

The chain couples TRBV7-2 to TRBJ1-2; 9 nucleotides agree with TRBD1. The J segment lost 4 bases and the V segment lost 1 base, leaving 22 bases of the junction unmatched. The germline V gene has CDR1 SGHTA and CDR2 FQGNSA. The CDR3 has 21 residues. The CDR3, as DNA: TGTGCCAGCAGCTTAGGACATTACTCAAATGTCAGACAGGGGGAGTTCTATGGCTACACCTTC. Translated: CASSLGHYSNVRQGEFYGYTF. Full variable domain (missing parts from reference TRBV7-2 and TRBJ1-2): GAGVSQSPSNKVTEKGKDVELRCDPISGHTALYWYRQSLGQGLEFLIYFQGNSAPDKSGLPSDRFSAERTGGSVSTLTIQRTQQEDSAVYLCASSLGHYSNVRQGEFYGYTFGSGTRLTVV.

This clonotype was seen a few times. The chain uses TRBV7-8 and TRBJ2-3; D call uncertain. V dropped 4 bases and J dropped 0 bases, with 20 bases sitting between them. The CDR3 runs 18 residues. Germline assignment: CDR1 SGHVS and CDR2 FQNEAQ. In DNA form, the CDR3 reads TGTGCCAGCAGCTCCCGACGAGTGACATATTCTAGCACAGATACGCAGTATTTT. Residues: CASSSRRVTYSSTDTQYF.

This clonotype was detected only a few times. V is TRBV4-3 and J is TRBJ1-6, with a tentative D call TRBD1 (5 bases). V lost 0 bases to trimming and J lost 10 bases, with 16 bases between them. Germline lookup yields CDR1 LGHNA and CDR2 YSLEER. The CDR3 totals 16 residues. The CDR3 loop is CASSQDGAQAGSPLHF. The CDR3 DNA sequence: TGCGCCAGCAGCCAAGATGGGGCACAGGCAGGGTCACCCCTCCACTTT.

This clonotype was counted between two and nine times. The chain's CDR3 is CASSPQARRNTEAFF. As DNA, the CDR3 is TGTGCCAGCAGCCCTCAGGCCCGACGAAACACTGAAGCTTTCTTT. The chain uses TRBV5-6 and TRBJ1-1; D unclear. The CDR3 is 15 amino acids. Trimming pared 4 bases from V and 2 bases from J, leaving 15 bases between. CDR1 and CDR2 (germline): SGHDT, YYEEEE.

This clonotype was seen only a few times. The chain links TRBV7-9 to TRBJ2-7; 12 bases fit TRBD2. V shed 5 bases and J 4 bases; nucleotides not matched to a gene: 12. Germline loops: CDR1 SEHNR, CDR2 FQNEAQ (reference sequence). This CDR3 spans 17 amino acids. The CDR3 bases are TGTGCCAGCAGCCCCGCGACGACTAGCGGGGGAGCGTACGAGCAGTACGTC. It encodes CASSPATTSGGAYEQYV.

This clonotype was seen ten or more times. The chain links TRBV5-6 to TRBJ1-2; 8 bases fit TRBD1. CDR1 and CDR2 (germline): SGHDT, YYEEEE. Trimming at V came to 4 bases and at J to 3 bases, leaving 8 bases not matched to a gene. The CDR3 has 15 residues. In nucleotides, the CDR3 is TGTGCCAGCAGCACCGCCGGACAGGGCTACTATGGCTACACCTTC. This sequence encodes CASSTAGQGYYGYTF.

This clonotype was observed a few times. The CDR3: CASSLQGTGSEAFF. CDR3 nucleotides: TGTGCCAGCAGCTTACAGGGAACGGGCTCTGAAGCTTTCTTT. The chain combines TRBV7-2 with TRBJ1-1; D is perhaps TRBD1 (5 bases). Germline CDR1 SGHTA, CDR2 FQGNSA. The germline V and J ends were trimmed by 2 bases and 6 bases, with 13 bases remaining between them. The CDR3 extends over 14 amino acids.

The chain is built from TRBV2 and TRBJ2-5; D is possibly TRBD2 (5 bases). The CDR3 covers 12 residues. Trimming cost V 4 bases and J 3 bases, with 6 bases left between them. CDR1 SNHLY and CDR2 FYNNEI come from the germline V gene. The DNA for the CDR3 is TGTGCCAGCAGTGTCGGGGAAGAGACCCAGTACTTC. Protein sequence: CASSVGEETQYF.

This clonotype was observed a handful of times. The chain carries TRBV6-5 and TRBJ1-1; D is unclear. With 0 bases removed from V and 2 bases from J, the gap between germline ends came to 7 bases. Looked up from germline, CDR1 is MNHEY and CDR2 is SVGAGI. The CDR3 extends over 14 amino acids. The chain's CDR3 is CASSYSTSNTEAFF. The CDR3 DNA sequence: TGTGCCAGCAGTTACTCGACAAGCAACACTGAAGCTTTCTTT.

CDR3 region: CSARDLGSTAGKLFF. CDR3 bases: TGCAGTGCTAGAGATCTAGGCTCCACCGCGGGCAAACTGTTTTTT. This rearrangement joins TRBV20-1 to TRBJ1-4; no firm D call. CDR1 is DFQATT and CDR2 is SNEGSKA in the germline V gene (reference sequence). The CDR3 is 15 residues long. Trimming took 0 bases from V and 11 from J, leaving 19 bases between them.

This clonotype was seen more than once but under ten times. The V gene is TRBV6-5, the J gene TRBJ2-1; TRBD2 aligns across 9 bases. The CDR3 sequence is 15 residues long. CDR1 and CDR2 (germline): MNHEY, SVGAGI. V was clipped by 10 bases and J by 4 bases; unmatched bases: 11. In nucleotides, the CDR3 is TGTGCCACTCAATTTAGCGGGGGCCGGTACAATGAGCAGTTCTTC. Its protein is CATQFSGGRYNEQFF.

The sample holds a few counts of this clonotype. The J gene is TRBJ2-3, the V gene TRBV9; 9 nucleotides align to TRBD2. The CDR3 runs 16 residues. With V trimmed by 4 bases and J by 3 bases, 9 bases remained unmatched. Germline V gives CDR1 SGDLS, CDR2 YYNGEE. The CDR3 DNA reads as TGTGCCAGCAGCCGAGCCATAGCGGGGGCAACAGATACGCAGTATTTT. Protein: CASSRAIAGATDTQYF.

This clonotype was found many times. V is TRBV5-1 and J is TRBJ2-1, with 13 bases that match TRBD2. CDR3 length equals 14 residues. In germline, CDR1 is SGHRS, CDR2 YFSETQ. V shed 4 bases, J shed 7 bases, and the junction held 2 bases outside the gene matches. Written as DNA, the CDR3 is TGCGCCAGCAGCGAACTAGCGGGGGGGAATGAGCAGTTCTTC. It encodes CASSELAGGNEQFF.

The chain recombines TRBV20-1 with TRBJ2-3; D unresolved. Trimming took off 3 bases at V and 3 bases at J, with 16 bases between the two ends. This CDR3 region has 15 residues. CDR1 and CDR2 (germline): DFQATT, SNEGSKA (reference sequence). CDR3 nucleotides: TGCAGTGCTAGGGCAGCCGAAGGAATTACAGATACGCAGTATTTT. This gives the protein CSARAAEGITDTQYF.

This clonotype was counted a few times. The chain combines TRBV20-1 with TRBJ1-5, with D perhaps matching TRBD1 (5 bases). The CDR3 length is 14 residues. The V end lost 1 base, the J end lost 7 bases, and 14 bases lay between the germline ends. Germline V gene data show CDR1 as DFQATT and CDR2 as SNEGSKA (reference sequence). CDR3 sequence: CSARVGRAIQPQHF. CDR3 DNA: TGCAGTGCTAGAGTAGGCAGGGCGATCCAGCCCCAGCATTTT.

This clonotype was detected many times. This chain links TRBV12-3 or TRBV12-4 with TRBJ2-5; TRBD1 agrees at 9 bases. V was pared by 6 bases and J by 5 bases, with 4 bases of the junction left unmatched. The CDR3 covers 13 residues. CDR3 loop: CASRYRGPETQYF. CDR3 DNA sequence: TGTGCCAGCAGGTACAGGGGGCCGGAGACCCAGTACTTC.

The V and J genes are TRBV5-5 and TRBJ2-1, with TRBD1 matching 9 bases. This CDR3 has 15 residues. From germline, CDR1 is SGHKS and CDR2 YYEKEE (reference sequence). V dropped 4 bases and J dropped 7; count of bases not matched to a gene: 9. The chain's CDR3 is CASSHGTGFGNEQFF. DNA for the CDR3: TGTGCCAGCAGCCACGGGACAGGGTTTGGGAATGAGCAGTTCTTC.

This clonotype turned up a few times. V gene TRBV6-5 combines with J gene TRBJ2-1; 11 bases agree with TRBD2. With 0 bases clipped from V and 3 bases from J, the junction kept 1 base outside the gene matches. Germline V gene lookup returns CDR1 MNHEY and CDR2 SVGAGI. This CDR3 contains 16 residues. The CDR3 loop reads CASSYSSGGGYNEQFF. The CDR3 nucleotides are TGTGCCAGCAGTTACTCTAGCGGGGGGGGCTACAATGAGCAGTTCTTC.

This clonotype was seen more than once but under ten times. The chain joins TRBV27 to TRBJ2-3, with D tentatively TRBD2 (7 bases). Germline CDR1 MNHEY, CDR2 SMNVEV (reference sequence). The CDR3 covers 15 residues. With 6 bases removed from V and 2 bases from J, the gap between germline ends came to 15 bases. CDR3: CASSGGPWITDTQYF. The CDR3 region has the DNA TGTGCCAGCAGCGGGGGGCCGTGGATCACAGATACGCAGTATTTT.

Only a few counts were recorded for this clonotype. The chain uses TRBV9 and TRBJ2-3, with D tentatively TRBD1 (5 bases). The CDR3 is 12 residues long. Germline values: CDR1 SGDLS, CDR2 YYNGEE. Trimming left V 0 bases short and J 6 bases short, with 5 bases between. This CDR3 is CASSVAGDTQYF. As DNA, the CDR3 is TGTGCCAGCAGCGTAGCAGGGGATACGCAGTATTTT.

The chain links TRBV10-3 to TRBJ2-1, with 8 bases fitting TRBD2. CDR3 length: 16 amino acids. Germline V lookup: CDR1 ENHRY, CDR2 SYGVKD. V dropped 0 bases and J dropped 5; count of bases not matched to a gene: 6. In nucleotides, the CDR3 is TGTGCCATCAGTGAGTCGGTAAGCGGGGGCCACAATGAGCAGTTCTTC. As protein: CAISESVSGGHNEQFF.

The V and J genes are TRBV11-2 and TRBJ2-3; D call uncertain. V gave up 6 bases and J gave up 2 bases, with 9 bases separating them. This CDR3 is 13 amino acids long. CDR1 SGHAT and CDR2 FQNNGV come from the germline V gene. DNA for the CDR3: TGTGCCAGCAGGGGCCAGATCACAGATACGCAGTATTTT. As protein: CASRGQITDTQYF.

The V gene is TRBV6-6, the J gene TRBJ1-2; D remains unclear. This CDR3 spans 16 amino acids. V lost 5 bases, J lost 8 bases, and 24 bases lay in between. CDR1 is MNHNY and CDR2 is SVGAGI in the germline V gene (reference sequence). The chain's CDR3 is CASSRRAAHEGLGYTF. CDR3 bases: TGTGCCAGCAGTCGGAGGGCAGCCCACGAAGGGCTCGGCTACACCTTC.